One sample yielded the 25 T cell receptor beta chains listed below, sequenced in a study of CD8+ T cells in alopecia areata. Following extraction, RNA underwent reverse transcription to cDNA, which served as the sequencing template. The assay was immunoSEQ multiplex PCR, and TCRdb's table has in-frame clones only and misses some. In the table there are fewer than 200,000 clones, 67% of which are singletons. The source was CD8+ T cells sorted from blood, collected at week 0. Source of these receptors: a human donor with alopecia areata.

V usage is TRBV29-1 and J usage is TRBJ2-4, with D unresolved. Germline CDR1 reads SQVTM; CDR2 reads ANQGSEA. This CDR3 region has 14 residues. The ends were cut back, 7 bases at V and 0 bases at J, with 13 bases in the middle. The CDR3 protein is CSAKDGLAKNIQYF. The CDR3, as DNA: TGCAGCGCAAAAGACGGGTTAGCCAAAAACATTCAGTACTTC.

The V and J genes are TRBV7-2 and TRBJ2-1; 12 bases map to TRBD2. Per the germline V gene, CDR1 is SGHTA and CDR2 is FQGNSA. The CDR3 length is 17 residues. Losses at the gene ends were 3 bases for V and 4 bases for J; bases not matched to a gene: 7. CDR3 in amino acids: CASSLRTSGNRYNEQFF. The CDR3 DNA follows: TGTGCCAGCAGCTTGAGGACTAGCGGGAACCGGTACAATGAGCAGTTCTTC.

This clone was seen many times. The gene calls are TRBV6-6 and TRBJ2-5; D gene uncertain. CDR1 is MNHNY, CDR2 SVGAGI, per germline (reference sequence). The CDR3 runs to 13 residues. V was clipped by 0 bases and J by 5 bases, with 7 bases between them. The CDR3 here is CASSYSGWETQYF. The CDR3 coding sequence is TGTGCCAGCAGTTACTCGGGATGGGAGACCCAGTACTTC.

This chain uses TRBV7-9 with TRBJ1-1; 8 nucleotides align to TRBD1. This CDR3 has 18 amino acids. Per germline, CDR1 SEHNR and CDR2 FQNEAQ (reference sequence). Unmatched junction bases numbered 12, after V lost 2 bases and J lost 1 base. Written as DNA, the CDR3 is TGTGCCAGCAGCTTATTATCCGGACAGGGATCGACGAACACTGAAGCTTTCTTT. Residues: CASSLLSGQGSTNTEAFF.

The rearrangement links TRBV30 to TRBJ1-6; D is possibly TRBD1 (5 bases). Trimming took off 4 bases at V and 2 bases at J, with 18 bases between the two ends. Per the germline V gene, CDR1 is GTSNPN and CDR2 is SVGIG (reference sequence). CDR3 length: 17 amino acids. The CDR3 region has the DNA TGTGCCTGGAAGGACCGGGCAGGGCGGACCTATAATTCACCCCTCCACTTT. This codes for CAWKDRAGRTYNSPLHF.

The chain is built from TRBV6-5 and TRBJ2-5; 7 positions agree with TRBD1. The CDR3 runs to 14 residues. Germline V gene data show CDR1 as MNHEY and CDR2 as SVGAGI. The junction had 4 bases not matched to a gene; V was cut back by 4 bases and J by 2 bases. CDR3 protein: CASSFSGQQETQYF. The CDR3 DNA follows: TGTGCCAGCAGTTTCTCGGGACAGCAAGAGACCCAGTACTTC.

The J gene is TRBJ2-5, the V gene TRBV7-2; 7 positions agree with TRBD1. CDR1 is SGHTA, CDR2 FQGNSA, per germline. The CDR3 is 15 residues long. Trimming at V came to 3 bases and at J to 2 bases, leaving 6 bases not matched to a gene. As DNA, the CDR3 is TGTGCCAGCAGCTTCGCGACAGGGACACAAGAGACCCAGTACTTC. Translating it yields CASSFATGTQETQYF. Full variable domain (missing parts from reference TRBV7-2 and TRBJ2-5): GAGVSQSPSNKVTEKGKDVELRCDPISGHTALYWYRQSLGQGLEFLIYFQGNSAPDKSGLPSDRFSAERTGGSVSTLTIQRTQQEDSAVYLCASSFATGTQETQYFGPGTRLLVL.

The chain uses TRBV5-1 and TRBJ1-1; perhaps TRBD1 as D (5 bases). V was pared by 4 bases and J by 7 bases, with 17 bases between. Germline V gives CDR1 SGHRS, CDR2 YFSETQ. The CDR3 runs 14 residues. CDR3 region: CASSPRFGDHEAFF. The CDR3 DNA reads TGCGCCAGCAGCCCCCGTTTCGGGGACCATGAAGCTTTCTTT. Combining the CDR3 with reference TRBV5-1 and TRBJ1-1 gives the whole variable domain KAGVTQTPRYLIKTRGQQVTLSCSPISGHRSVSWYQQTPGQGLQFLFEYFSETQRNKGNFPGRFSGRQFSNSRSEMNVSTLELGDSALYLCASSPRFGDHEAFFGQGTRLTVV.

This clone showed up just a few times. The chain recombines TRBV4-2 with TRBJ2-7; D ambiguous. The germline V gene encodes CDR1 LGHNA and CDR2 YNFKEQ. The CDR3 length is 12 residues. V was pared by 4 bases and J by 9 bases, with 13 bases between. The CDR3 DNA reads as TGTGCCAGCAGCCCCGGCACAGCGCTGCAGTACTTC. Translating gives CASSPGTALQYF.

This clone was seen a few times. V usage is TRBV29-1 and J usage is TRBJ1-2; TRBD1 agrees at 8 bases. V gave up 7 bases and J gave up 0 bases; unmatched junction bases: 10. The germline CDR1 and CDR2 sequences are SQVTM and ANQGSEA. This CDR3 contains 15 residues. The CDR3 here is CSDRDRRGANYGYTF. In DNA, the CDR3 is TGCAGCGACCGGGACAGGAGGGGAGCTAACTATGGCTACACCTTC.

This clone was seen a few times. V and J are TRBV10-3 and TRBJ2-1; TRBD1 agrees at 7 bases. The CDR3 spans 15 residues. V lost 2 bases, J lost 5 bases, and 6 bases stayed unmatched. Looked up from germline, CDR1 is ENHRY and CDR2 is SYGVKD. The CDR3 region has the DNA TGTGCCATCAGTGAGCCCGGGACAGTTAACAATGAGCAGTTCTTC. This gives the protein CAISEPGTVNNEQFF.

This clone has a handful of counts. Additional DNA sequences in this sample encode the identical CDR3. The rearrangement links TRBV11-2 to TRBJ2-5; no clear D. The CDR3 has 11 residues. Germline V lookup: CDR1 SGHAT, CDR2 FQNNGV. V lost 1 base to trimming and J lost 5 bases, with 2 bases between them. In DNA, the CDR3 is TGTGCCAGCAGCTTAGTGGAGACCCAGTACTTC. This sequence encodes CASSLVETQYF. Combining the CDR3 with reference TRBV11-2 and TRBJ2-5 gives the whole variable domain EAGVAQSPRYKIIEKRQSVAFWCNPISGHATLYWYQQILGQGPKLLIQFQNNGVVDDSQLPKDRFSAERLKGVDSTLKIQPAKLEDSAVYLCASSLVETQYFGPGTRLLVL.

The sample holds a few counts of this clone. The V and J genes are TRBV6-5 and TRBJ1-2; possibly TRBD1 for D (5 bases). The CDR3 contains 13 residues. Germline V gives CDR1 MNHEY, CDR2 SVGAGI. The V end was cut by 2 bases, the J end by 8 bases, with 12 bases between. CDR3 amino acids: CASSYGGGEGYTF. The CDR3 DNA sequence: TGTGCCAGCAGTTACGGTGGGGGAGAGGGCTACACCTTC.

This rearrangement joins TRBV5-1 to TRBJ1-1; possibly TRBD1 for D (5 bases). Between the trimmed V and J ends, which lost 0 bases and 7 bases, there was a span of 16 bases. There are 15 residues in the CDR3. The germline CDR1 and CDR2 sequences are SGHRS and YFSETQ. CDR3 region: CASSLDSGTHIEAFF. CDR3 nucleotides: TGCGCCAGCAGCTTGGACTCCGGGACTCATATTGAAGCTTTCTTT.

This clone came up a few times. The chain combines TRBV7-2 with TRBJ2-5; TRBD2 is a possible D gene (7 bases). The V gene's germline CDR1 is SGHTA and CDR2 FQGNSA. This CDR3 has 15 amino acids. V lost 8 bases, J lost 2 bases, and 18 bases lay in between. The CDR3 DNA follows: TGTGCCAGCCATCGTACTGCGGGGGCACAAGAGACCCAGTACTTC. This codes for CASHRTAGAQETQYF.

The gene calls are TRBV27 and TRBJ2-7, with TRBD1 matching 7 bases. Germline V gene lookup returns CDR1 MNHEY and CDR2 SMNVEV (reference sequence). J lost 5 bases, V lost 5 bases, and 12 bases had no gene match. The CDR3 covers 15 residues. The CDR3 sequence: CASSLRQGRIDEQYF. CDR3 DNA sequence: TGTGCCAGCAGTCTGCGACAGGGCCGTATTGACGAGCAGTACTTC.

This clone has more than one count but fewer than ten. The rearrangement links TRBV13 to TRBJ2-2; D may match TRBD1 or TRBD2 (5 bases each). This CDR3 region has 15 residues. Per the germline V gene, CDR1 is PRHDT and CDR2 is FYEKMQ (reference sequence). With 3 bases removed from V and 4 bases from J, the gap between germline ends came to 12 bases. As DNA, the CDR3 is TGTGCCAGCAGCTTGAGGGGCGCGGGCACCGGGGAGCTGTTTTTT. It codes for CASSLRGAGTGELFF.

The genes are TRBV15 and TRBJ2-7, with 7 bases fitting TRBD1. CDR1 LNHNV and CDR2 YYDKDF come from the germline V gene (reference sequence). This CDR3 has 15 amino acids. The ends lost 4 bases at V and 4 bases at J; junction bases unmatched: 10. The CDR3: CATSTPRQGGYEQYF. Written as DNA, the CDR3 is TGTGCCACCAGCACCCCTCGACAGGGTGGTTACGAGCAGTACTTC.

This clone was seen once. CDR3 sequence (DNA): TGCAGCGTTGAAGATGGAGCCACAGATACGCAGTATTTT. This encodes CSVEDGATDTQYF. The V and J genes are TRBV29-1 and TRBJ2-3, with no clear D. The germline V gene has CDR1 SQVTM and CDR2 ANQGSEA. This CDR3 has 13 residues. Trimming cost V 0 bases and J 2 bases, with 6 bases left between them.

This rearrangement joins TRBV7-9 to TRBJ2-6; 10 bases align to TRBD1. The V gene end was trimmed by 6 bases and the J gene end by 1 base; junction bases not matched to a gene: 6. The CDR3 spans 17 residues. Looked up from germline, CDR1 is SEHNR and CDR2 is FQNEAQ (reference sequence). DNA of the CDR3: TGTGCCAGCAGTCCCCGGGACAGGGGATCTGGGGCCAACGTCCTGACTTTC. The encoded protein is CASSPRDRGSGANVLTF.

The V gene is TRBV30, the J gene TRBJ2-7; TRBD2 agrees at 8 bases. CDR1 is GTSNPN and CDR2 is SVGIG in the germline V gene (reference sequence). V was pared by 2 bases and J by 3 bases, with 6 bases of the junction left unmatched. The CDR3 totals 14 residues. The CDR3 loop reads CAWSFGGAYYEQYF. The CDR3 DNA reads TGTGCCTGGAGTTTCGGGGGGGCCTACTACGAGCAGTACTTC.

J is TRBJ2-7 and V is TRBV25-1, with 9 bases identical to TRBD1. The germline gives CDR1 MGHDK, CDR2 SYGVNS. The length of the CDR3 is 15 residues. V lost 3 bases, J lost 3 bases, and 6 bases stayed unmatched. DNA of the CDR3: TGTGCCAGCAGTGATACGACAGGGGGAAACTACGAGCAGTACTTC. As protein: CASSDTTGGNYEQYF.

CDR3 nucleotide sequence: TGTGCCAATAGGGACCCCTCCCAAGAGACCCAGTACTTC. Its protein product is CANRDPSQETQYF. This chain uses TRBV2 with TRBJ2-5, with D tentatively TRBD1 or TRBD2 (5 bases each). Trimming pared 10 bases from V and 1 base from J, leaving 13 bases between. There are 13 residues in the CDR3. CDR1 SNHLY and CDR2 FYNNEI come from the germline V gene.

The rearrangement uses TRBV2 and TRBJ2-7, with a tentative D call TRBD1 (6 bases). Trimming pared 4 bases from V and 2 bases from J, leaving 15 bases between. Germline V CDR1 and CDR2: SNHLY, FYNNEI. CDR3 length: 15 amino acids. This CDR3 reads CASSGEGGVTYEQYF. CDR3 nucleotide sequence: TGTGCCAGCAGTGGCGAAGGGGGAGTCACCTACGAGCAGTACTTC.

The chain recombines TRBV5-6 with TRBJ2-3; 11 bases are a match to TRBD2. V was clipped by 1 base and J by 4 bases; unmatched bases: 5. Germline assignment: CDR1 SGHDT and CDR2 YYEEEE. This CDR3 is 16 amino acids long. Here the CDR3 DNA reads TGTGCCAGCAGCTTGTCTAGCGGGGGGATCGCAGATACGCAGTATTTT. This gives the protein CASSLSSGGIADTQYF. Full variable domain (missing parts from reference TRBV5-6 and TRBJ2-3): DAGVTQSPTHLIKTRGQQVTLRCSPKSGHDTVSWYQQALGQGPQFIFQYYEEEERQRGNFPDRFSGHQFPNYSSELNVNALLLGDSALYLCASSLSSGGIADTQYFGPGTRLTVL.